The clone carrying this T cell receptor (beta chain) was detected once. One end of the junction is discordant with germline, which a read error may explain. The data originate from a study of blood T cells in healthy people across ages. Donation came from healthy Caucasian individuals in Russia who were aged about 6 to 100. A second PCR of 7 to 11 cycles used a sample-barcoded 5' primer and a J-beta primer mix. Each cDNA molecule carried a tag from a template-switch adaptor that contained 12 random nucleotides. MiXCR, run by TCRdb on the 5' RACE reads, gives a single entry per CDR3 protein. The sample carries 1,500,000 or so distinct CDR3 sequences, around 59% recorded once. Per the germline V gene, CDR1 is MGHRA and CDR2 is YSYEKL. The CDR3 is made up of 16 amino acids.

The receptor was derived from a man aged 18 to 30 in good health. Sequenced: blood. This chain connects TRBV4-1 to TRBJ2-1; 9 nucleotides align to TRBD1. The CDR3 loop reads CASSHRGQGLYNERFF. The CDR3 coding sequence is TGCGCTAGCAGCCACAGGGGACAGGGTCTCTACAATGAGCGGTTCTTC.